The 17 T cell receptor beta chains reported below all come from one sample, sequenced in a study of blood T cell repertoires in COVID-19. Some clones are missing from TCRdb's copy, which holds only in-frame ones; the method was immunoSEQ multiplex PCR. Of some 380,000 clones in the sample, 90% were seen once. Sequencing input: peripheral blood. The source of these receptors is a man aged 18-30 years with active or convalescent COVID-19.

In nucleotides, the CDR3 is TGTGCCAGCACTCCCGGACAGGGCGCCTACAATGAGCAGTTCTTC. As protein: CASTPGQGAYNEQFF. V usage is TRBV4-2 and J usage is TRBJ2-1; 8 nucleotides align to TRBD1. This CDR3 region has 15 residues. Losses at the gene ends were 7 bases for V and 2 bases for J; bases not matched to a gene: 7. Looked up from germline, CDR1 is LGHNA and CDR2 is YNFKEQ.

The V and J genes are TRBV10-1 and TRBJ2-3; TRBD2 agrees at 7 bases. The CDR3 sequence is 15 residues long. With 0 bases clipped from V and 3 bases from J, the junction kept 3 bases outside the gene matches. CDR1 and CDR2 (germline): WNHNN, SYGVQD (reference sequence). The DNA for the CDR3 is TGCGCCAGCAGTGAGTCGCGGGAGAGAACAGATACGCAGTATTTT. The encoded protein is CASSESRERTDTQYF.

This clone was counted once. The chain uses TRBV7-3 and TRBJ2-5, with TRBD1 matching over 9 bases. CDR3 length: 14 amino acids. Per the germline V gene, CDR1 is SGHTA and CDR2 is FQGTGA. V lost 5 bases, J lost 5 bases, and 6 bases stayed unmatched. The CDR3 region is CASSEGQGRETQYF. CDR3 bases: TGTGCCAGCAGCGAGGGACAGGGTCGCGAGACCCAGTACTTC.

V is TRBV27 and J is TRBJ2-7; TRBD1 matches 9 bases. CDR3 length: 14 amino acids. The germline CDR1 and CDR2 sequences are MNHEY and SMNVEV (reference sequence). V shed 4 bases, J shed 7 bases, and the junction held 8 bases outside the gene matches. For the CDR3, the DNA is TGTGCCAGCAGTTGGGGGACAGGGCAATGGGAGCAGTACTTC. This codes for CASSWGTGQWEQYF.

This clone was detected once. The gene calls are TRBV6-2 or TRBV6-3 and TRBJ2-3; 13 bases match TRBD2. J gave up 2 bases and V 0 bases, and 8 bases lay outside the gene matches. Per germline, CDR1 MNHEY and CDR2 SVGEGT. This CDR3 contains 19 residues. CDR3 DNA sequence: TGTGCCAGCAGTTACTCGATACTAGCGGGAGGGGGCTTCACAGATACGCAGTATTTT. Its protein product is CASSYSILAGGGFTDTQYF.

The chain uses TRBV10-3 and TRBJ1-2; 11 nucleotides match TRBD1. J lost 7 bases, V lost 2 bases, and 6 bases had no gene match. This CDR3 is built from 15 residues. The germline gives CDR1 ENHRY, CDR2 SYGVKD. Written as DNA, the CDR3 is TGTGCCATCAGTGAGCGAGGACAGGGGGCGACTGGCTACACCTTC. Amino acid sequence: CAISERGQGATGYTF.

The J gene is TRBJ1-3, the V gene TRBV19; TRBD1 matches 7 bases. CDR3 length: 20 residues. Germline V gene sequence: CDR1 LNHDA, CDR2 SQIVND (reference sequence). The V segment lost 3 bases and the J segment 0 bases; nucleotides outside the gene matches: 17. Here the CDR3 DNA reads TGTGCCAGTAGTATTAGGGGGGACAGCCTCCATGTTCTCTCTGGAAACACCATATATTTT. It translates to CASSIRGDSLHVLSGNTIYF.

This clone showed up just once. The identical CDR3 is also encoded by other nucleotide sequences in the sample. V gene TRBV19 combines with J gene TRBJ1-5; 7 bases are shared with TRBD1. Germline values: CDR1 LNHDA, CDR2 SQIVND (reference sequence). Trimming at V came to 3 bases and at J to 0 bases, leaving 2 bases not matched to a gene. CDR3 size: 15 residues. CDR3 loop: CASSMTGYSNQPQHF. CDR3 coding DNA: TGTGCCAGTAGTATGACAGGGTATAGCAATCAGCCCCAGCATTTT. Full variable domain (missing parts from reference TRBV19 and TRBJ1-5): DGGITQSPKYLFRKEGQNVTLSCEQNLNHDAMYWYRQDPGQGLRLIYYSQIVNDFQKGDIAEGYSVSREKKESFPLTVTSAQKNPTAFYLCASSMTGYSNQPQHFGDGTRLSIL.

This chain links TRBV7-3 with TRBJ2-1, with 8 bases identical to TRBD2. Germline CDR1 and CDR2: SGHTA and FQGTGA. V lost 0 bases to trimming and J lost 3 bases; unmatched junction nucleotides: 4. The CDR3 is 16 amino acids. In nucleotides, the CDR3 is TGTGCCAGCAGCTTAACGTTAGGGACTAGCTACAATGAGCAGTTCTTC. Translated: CASSLTLGTSYNEQFF.

The chain recombines TRBV7-9 with TRBJ1-2; possibly TRBD1 for D (5 bases). V shed 1 base and J shed 5 bases, with 11 bases lying between them. The germline V gene encodes CDR1 SEHNR and CDR2 FQNEAQ (reference sequence). The CDR3 has 14 residues. CDR3 sequence reads: CASSLVSRDYGYTF. The CDR3 nucleotides are TGTGCCAGCAGCTTAGTTTCCAGGGATTATGGCTACACCTTC.

This clone was detected once. This chain connects TRBV29-1 to TRBJ1-6, with 9 bases that match TRBD1. V was clipped by 7 bases and J by 7 bases; unmatched bases: 5. The CDR3 totals 13 residues. CDR1 and CDR2 (germline): SQVTM, ANQGSEA. The CDR3 DNA is TGCAGCGCCGGGGACAGGGCAAATTCACCCCTCCACTTT. It encodes CSAGDRANSPLHF.

The rearrangement links TRBV5-8 to TRBJ2-2, with D perhaps TRBD1 (6 bases). V was shortened by 3 bases and J by 2 bases, with 11 bases between the two germline ends. This CDR3 contains 15 residues. Germline V lookup: CDR1 SGHTS, CDR2 YDEGEE. The CDR3 region is CASSSGTRNTGELFF. The CDR3 nucleotides are TGTGCCAGCAGCTCCGGGACAAGAAACACCGGGGAGCTGTTTTTT.

The chain carries TRBV5-1 and TRBJ2-7, with D possibly being TRBD1 (6 bases). The germline gives CDR1 SGHRS, CDR2 YFSETQ. V lost 3 bases and J 2 bases, leaving 12 bases between the germline ends. CDR3 length: 14 amino acids. CDR3 residues: CASSSGQNTYEQYF. CDR3 bases: TGCGCCAGCAGCTCCGGACAGAACACCTACGAGCAGTACTTC.

The chain combines TRBV11-2 with TRBJ2-3, with 10 bases lining up with TRBD2. Germline trimming cut 5 bases from V and 2 bases from J; bases unmatched to any gene: 4. This CDR3 is built from 15 residues. Germline assignment: CDR1 SGHAT and CDR2 FQNNGV. The CDR3 here is CASSLLAGVTDTQYF. CDR3 DNA sequence: TGTGCCAGCAGCCTTCTAGCGGGAGTCACAGATACGCAGTATTTT.

J is TRBJ2-5 and V is TRBV12-3 or TRBV12-4; possible D gene TRBD1, 6 bases. Trimming stripped 6 bases from V and 1 base from J, with 9 bases between. There are 13 residues in the CDR3. In DNA form, the CDR3 reads TGTGCCAGCAGCCAGACAGGCCAAGAGACCCAGTACTTC. Its protein product is CASSQTGQETQYF.

The chain has TRBV2 and TRBJ2-7; TRBD2 is a possible D gene (5 bases). The CDR3 is 14 amino acids. The germline V and J ends were trimmed by 3 bases and 2 bases, with 11 bases remaining between them. Germline values: CDR1 SNHLY, CDR2 FYNNEI. The CDR3 DNA reads TGTGCCAGCAGTGATTGGGGAGAGCCCTACGAGCAGTACTTC. Encoded protein: CASSDWGEPYEQYF.

Worth noting for this clone: The junction shows a germline mismatch at one end, possibly a read error. V usage is TRBV7-2 and J usage is TRBJ2-6; possible D gene TRBD1, 6 bases. Germline values: CDR1 SGHTA, CDR2 FQGNSA. CDR3 size: 17 residues. The CDR3 nucleotides read TGTGCCAGCAGCTTAGCATCAGGGGCGTCTGGGGCCAACGTGCTGACTTTC. This codes for CASSLASGASGANVLTF.